The 29 T cell receptor beta chains reported below all come from one sample, sequenced in a study of blood T cell repertoires in COVID-19. Sequencing was performed with immunoSEQ multiplex PCR; in TCRdb, only in-frame clones are kept and a portion is missing. The sample shows around 200,000 clones, roughly 78% of them seen only once. Source material: peripheral blood. Source of these receptors: a woman of 80 years or more with active or convalescent COVID-19.

The V call is TRBV15, the J call TRBJ2-2; possibly TRBD1 for D (6 bases). V was cut by 6 bases and J by 7 bases, with 12 bases left in between. The CDR3 contains 13 residues. Germline V CDR1 and CDR2: LNHNV, YYDKDF (reference sequence). The CDR3 here is CATSPSGVGELFF. In DNA, the CDR3 is TGTGCCACCAGTCCATCAGGGGTCGGGGAGCTGTTTTTT.

This rearrangement joins TRBV27 to TRBJ1-2; D gene unclear. Germline CDR1 and CDR2: MNHEY and SMNVEV (reference sequence). This CDR3 is 15 amino acids long. Trimming stripped 5 bases from V and 0 bases from J, with 13 bases between. CDR3 protein: CASSLYSSANYGYTF. The CDR3 coding sequence is TGTGCCAGCAGTCTCTACAGTTCCGCTAACTATGGCTACACCTTC.

V gene TRBV6-1 combines with J gene TRBJ2-5; 7 bases are shared with TRBD1. The length of the CDR3 is 16 residues. Looked up from germline, CDR1 is MNHNS and CDR2 is SASEGT. Unmatched junction bases numbered 12, after V lost 4 bases and J lost 4 bases. The CDR3 bases are TGTGCCAGCAGTGGAAACAGGGGCGGATTGGGAGAGACCCAGTACTTC. Its protein is CASSGNRGGLGETQYF.

This clone was found once. The CDR3 sequence: CASSVFSGGITDTQYF. For the CDR3, the DNA is TGTGCCAGCAGCGTATTTAGCGGGGGGATCACAGATACGCAGTATTTT. V and J are TRBV9 and TRBJ2-3; 10 positions match TRBD2. Losses at the gene ends were 1 base for V and 2 bases for J; bases not matched to a gene: 4. Germline-derived CDR1 and CDR2 are SGDLS and YYNGEE. This CDR3 has 16 amino acids.

The rearrangement links TRBV2 to TRBJ1-1, with D unresolved. Between the trimmed V and J ends, which lost 7 bases and 1 base, there was a span of 13 bases. CDR1 is SNHLY, CDR2 FYNNEI, per germline. The CDR3 loop spans 14 amino acids. In DNA, the CDR3 is TGTGCCAGCACCCGAGGGTCGGCGAACACTGAAGCTTTCTTT. It translates to CASTRGSANTEAFF.

The chain uses TRBV2 and TRBJ2-5, with 9 bases lining up with TRBD2. CDR3 length: 16 residues. The V segment lost 6 bases and the J segment 4 bases; nucleotides outside the gene matches: 12. The germline V gene encodes CDR1 SNHLY and CDR2 FYNNEI. The DNA of the CDR3 is TGTGCCAGCAGGGTTGAGGGCGGGGGGGCAGCAGAGACCCAGTACTTC. Translated, it gives CASRVEGGGAAETQYF.

The V call is TRBV14, the J call TRBJ1-1; perhaps TRBD1 as D (5 bases). Deletions cut 4 bases from V and 4 bases from J, with 13 bases between. The CDR3 consists of 14 residues. CDR1 and CDR2 (germline): SGHDN, FVKESK. DNA of the CDR3: TGTGCCAGCAGCCTACTTGTAGGGGTCACTGAAGCTTTCTTT. Its protein product is CASSLLVGVTEAFF.

The chain joins TRBV28 to TRBJ1-6, with TRBD1 as a possible D gene (5 bases). The CDR3 length is 14 residues. V lost 4 bases and J 8 bases, leaving 12 bases between the germline ends. Germline CDR1 reads MDHEN; CDR2 reads SYDVKM. The DNA of the CDR3 is TGTGCCAGCAGTTCGGGGGGAATTGATTCACCCCTCCACTTT. Translation: CASSSGGIDSPLHF. Variable domain in full (rest from reference TRBV28 and TRBJ1-6): DVKVTQSSRYLVKRTGEKVFLECVQDMDHENMFWYRQDPGLGLRLIYFSYDVKMKEKGDIPEGYSVSREKKERFSLILESASTNQTSMYLCASSSGGIDSPLHFGNGTRLTVT.

The CDR3 DNA reads as TGTGCCAGCACCCAAATGCCAGGGGGCCGGGAGCAGTACTTC. Translating it yields CASTQMPGGREQYF. The chain employs TRBV28 and TRBJ2-7; 8 positions agree with TRBD1. CDR1 is MDHEN and CDR2 is SYDVKM in the germline V gene. J was trimmed by 7 bases and V by 7 bases; bases with no gene match: 12. There are 14 residues in the CDR3.

This clone has more than one count but fewer than ten. The chain combines TRBV12-5 with TRBJ1-5; D is uncertain. The CDR3 length is 13 residues. Germline values: CDR1 LGHNT, CDR2 FRNRAP. V was pared by 6 bases and J by 6 bases, with 12 bases between. The DNA of the CDR3 is TGTGCTAGTGGCCGCGGTATAGGTCAGCCCCAGCATTTT. Residues: CASGRGIGQPQHF.

This clone was detected only a few times. The genes are TRBV18 and TRBJ2-7; TRBD2 matches at 12 bases. J was trimmed by 4 bases and V by 3 bases; bases with no gene match: 7. The CDR3 spans 16 residues. Germline loops: CDR1 KGHSH, CDR2 LQKENI. The CDR3 loop is CASSPETSGGVYEQYF. The CDR3, as DNA: TGTGCCAGCTCACCCGAGACTAGCGGGGGCGTATACGAGCAGTACTTC.

The chain carries TRBV28 and TRBJ1-1; D is perhaps TRBD1 (6 bases). The CDR3 has 15 amino acids. V was trimmed by 6 bases and J by 6 bases, leaving 20 bases between them. Germline V gene sequence: CDR1 MDHEN, CDR2 SYDVKM. In DNA form, the CDR3 reads TGTGCCAGCAGCTTAACCTTAAGGGGGAGGGCTGAAGCTTTCTTT. Amino acids: CASSLTLRGRAEAFF.

This chain links TRBV19 with TRBJ2-3; tentative D call: TRBD2 (6 bases). The V end lost 1 base, the J end lost 0 bases, and 11 bases lay between the germline ends. Germline loops: CDR1 LNHDA, CDR2 SQIVND (reference sequence). The CDR3 sequence is 16 residues long. The CDR3 DNA reads TGTGCCAGTAGTATAGTACGGGGGAAAAGCACAGATACGCAGTATTTT. This gives the protein CASSIVRGKSTDTQYF.

V usage is TRBV18 and J usage is TRBJ1-2, with 8 bases lining up with TRBD1. The germline V gene has CDR1 KGHSH and CDR2 LQKENI. The CDR3 length is 13 residues. The V gene end was trimmed by 5 bases and the J gene end by 5 bases; junction bases not matched to a gene: 4. CDR3 sequence reads: CASSSGQGYGYTF. CDR3 DNA: TGTGCCAGCTCATCCGGACAGGGTTATGGCTACACCTTC.

V and J are TRBV5-4 and TRBJ1-1, with 8 bases lining up with TRBD1. V was pared by 0 bases and J by 4 bases, with 8 bases of the junction left unmatched. The CDR3 runs to 16 residues. Germline CDR1 reads SGHNT; CDR2 reads YYREEE (reference sequence). The CDR3 is CASSLVGQALSTEAFF. The CDR3 nucleotides are TGTGCCAGCAGCTTGGTGGGACAGGCCTTGAGCACTGAAGCTTTCTTT.

Comment on this clone: At one end the junction does not follow the germline gene, possibly because of a read error. Other DNA sequences in the same sample also yield this CDR3. V gene TRBV7-2 combines with J gene TRBJ2-1; 10 bases align to TRBD1. The CDR3 sequence is 15 residues long. Germline V CDR1 and CDR2: SGHTA, FQGNSA. The CDR3 is CASSSGTGAYNEQFF. The CDR3 nucleotides read TGTGCCAGCAGCTCCGGGACAGGGGCCTACAATGAACAGTTCTTC.

This clone has more than one count but fewer than ten. The chain carries TRBV5-1 and TRBJ1-6, with 10 bases that match TRBD1. The CDR3 covers 15 residues. The germline V gene encodes CDR1 SGHRS and CDR2 YFSETQ. Trimming at V came to 4 bases and at J to 7 bases, leaving 5 bases not matched to a gene. The CDR3 loop reads CASSGGTGVNSPLHF. In DNA form, the CDR3 reads TGCGCCAGCAGCGGTGGGACAGGGGTAAATTCACCCCTCCACTTT. Together with reference TRBV5-1 and TRBJ1-6, the CDR3 gives the full variable domain: KAGVTQTPRYLIKTRGQQVTLSCSPISGHRSVSWYQQTPGQGLQFLFEYFSETQRNKGNFPGRFSGRQFSNSRSEMNVSTLELGDSALYLCASSGGTGVNSPLHFGNGTRLTVT.

A remark on this clone: Other DNA variants within this sample encode the same CDR3. The V and J genes are TRBV5-4 and TRBJ1-2, with 8 bases aligning to TRBD1. Germline lookup yields CDR1 SGHNT and CDR2 YYREEE (reference sequence). V trimming: 2 bases; J trimming: 2 bases; junction bases outside the gene matches: 2. This CDR3 has 14 amino acids. The CDR3 protein is CASSFNRGNYGYTF. DNA for the CDR3: TGTGCCAGCAGCTTCAACAGGGGGAACTATGGCTACACCTTC.

This rearrangement joins TRBV24-1 to TRBJ1-5, with 9 nucleotides matching TRBD1. From germline, CDR1 is KGHDR and CDR2 SFDVKD. CDR3 length equals 18 residues. The J segment lost 0 bases and the V segment lost 2 bases, leaving 7 bases of the junction unmatched. CDR3 bases: TGTGCCACCAGTGATTCCGGGACAGGGACTCCTAGCAATCAGCCCCAGCATTTT. Protein sequence: CATSDSGTGTPSNQPQHF.

The rearrangement joins TRBV5-1 to TRBJ2-5; no definite D call. The CDR3 length is 12 residues. Germline CDR1 is SGHRS and CDR2 is YFSETQ. V lost 6 bases and J lost 0, with 6 bases in between. CDR3 DNA sequence: TGCGCCAGCACCCCCGACCAAGAGACCCAGTACTTC. Translating gives CASTPDQETQYF.

The chain couples TRBV16 to TRBJ2-7; a weak D match, TRBD2 (6 bases). Germline assignment: CDR1 KGHSY and CDR2 FQNENV. V dropped 3 bases and J dropped 2 bases, with 8 bases sitting between them. The CDR3 has 13 amino acids. As DNA, the CDR3 is TGTGCCAGCAGCCACTCGGGGGCCTACGAGCAGTACTTC. Protein: CASSHSGAYEQYF.

This clone showed up just a few times. The V and J genes are TRBV2 and TRBJ2-1; 7 positions agree with TRBD2. The CDR3 consists of 15 residues. Germline V gene lookup returns CDR1 SNHLY and CDR2 FYNNEI. V lost 7 bases to trimming and J lost 6 bases; unmatched junction nucleotides: 12. The CDR3 reads CASTQRLTSSNEQFF. Written as DNA, the CDR3 is TGTGCCAGCACTCAGAGGTTGACTAGCAGCAATGAGCAGTTCTTC.

V is TRBV6-6 and J is TRBJ2-7, with D maybe TRBD1 (5 bases). This CDR3 contains 14 residues. Deletions cut 5 bases from V and 6 bases from J, with 17 bases between. CDR1 MNHNY and CDR2 SVGAGI come from the germline V gene (reference sequence). CDR3: CASSALGARGEQYF. CDR3 coding DNA: TGTGCCAGCAGTGCCCTAGGGGCCCGAGGCGAGCAGTACTTC.

This clone was seen more than once but under ten times. V usage is TRBV24-1 and J usage is TRBJ2-7; the D gene is possibly TRBD2 (5 bases). The V end lost 5 bases, the J end lost 3 bases, and 7 bases lay between the germline ends. Germline V gives CDR1 KGHDR, CDR2 SFDVKD. There are 12 residues in the CDR3. The CDR3 is CATSAAGYEQYF. CDR3 in DNA: TGTGCCACCAGTGCGGCGGGCTACGAGCAGTACTTC.

This chain links TRBV30 with TRBJ1-6, with D possibly matching TRBD1 (5 bases). The CDR3 sequence is 14 residues long. Germline CDR1 GTSNPN, CDR2 SVGIG (reference sequence). Trimming took 8 bases from V and 9 from J, leaving 20 bases between them. The CDR3 region has the DNA TGTGCCCAGAATGAAGGGGCGCTACTTTCACCCCTCCACTTT. Amino acids: CAQNEGALLSPLHF. The variable domain in full, completed from reference TRBV30 and TRBJ1-6, reads SQTIHQWPATLVQPVGSPLSLECTVEGTSNPNLYWYRQAAGRGLQLLFYSVGIGQISSEVPQNLSASRPQDRQFILSSKKLLLSDSGFYLCAQNEGALLSPLHFGNGTRLTVT.

The V and J genes are TRBV29-1 and TRBJ1-5; D remains ambiguous. Trimming shortened V by 0 bases and J by 0 bases, and 24 bases separated the two germline ends. The germline V gene encodes CDR1 SQVTM and CDR2 ANQGSEA. The CDR3 is 20 amino acids. The CDR3 region has the DNA TGCAGCGTTGAAGATTATGTACAGTCACCGATGGGCGCTAGCAATCAGCCCCAGCATTTT. This encodes CSVEDYVQSPMGASNQPQHF.

The chain is built from TRBV3-1 (or the pseudogene TRBV3-2) and TRBJ2-7, with unresolved D. The germline CDR1 and CDR2 sequences are LGHDT and YNNKEL (reference sequence). This CDR3 spans 12 amino acids. V was pared by 4 bases and J by 6 bases, with 10 bases between. CDR3 region: CASSRSGGEQYF. The CDR3 DNA follows: TGTGCCAGCAGCCGGTCCGGCGGCGAGCAGTACTTC.

The chain recombines TRBV5-1 with TRBJ2-5, with 8 bases that match TRBD1. CDR3 size: 15 residues. CDR1 and CDR2 (germline): SGHRS, YFSETQ. V was clipped by 4 bases and J by 5 bases; unmatched bases: 10. The CDR3 bases are TGCGCCAGCAGCGACACAGGGGGACGTATCGAGACCCAGTACTTC. Its translation: CASSDTGGRIETQYF.

The chain employs TRBV28 and TRBJ2-5; D is perhaps TRBD1 (5 bases). Between the trimmed V and J ends, which lost 2 bases and 4 bases, there was a span of 11 bases. This CDR3 spans 14 amino acids. The germline gives CDR1 MDHEN, CDR2 SYDVKM. CDR3 region: CASSLRAGPETQYF. The CDR3 DNA reads TGTGCCAGCAGTTTACGGGCAGGGCCAGAGACCCAGTACTTC.